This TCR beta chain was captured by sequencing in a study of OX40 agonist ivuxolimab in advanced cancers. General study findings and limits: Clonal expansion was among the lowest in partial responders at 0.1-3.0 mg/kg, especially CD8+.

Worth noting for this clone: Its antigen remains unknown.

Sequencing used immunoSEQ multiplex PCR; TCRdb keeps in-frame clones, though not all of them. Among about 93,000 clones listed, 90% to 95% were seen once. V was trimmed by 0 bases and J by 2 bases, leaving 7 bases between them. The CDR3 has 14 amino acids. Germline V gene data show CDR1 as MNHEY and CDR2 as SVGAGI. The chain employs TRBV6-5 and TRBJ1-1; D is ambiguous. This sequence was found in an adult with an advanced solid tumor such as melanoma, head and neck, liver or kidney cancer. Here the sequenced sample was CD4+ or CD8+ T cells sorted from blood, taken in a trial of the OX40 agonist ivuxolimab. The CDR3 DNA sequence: TGTGCCAGCAGTTACTCGCCGACCAACACTGAAGCTTTCTTT. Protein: CASSYSPTNTEAFF.